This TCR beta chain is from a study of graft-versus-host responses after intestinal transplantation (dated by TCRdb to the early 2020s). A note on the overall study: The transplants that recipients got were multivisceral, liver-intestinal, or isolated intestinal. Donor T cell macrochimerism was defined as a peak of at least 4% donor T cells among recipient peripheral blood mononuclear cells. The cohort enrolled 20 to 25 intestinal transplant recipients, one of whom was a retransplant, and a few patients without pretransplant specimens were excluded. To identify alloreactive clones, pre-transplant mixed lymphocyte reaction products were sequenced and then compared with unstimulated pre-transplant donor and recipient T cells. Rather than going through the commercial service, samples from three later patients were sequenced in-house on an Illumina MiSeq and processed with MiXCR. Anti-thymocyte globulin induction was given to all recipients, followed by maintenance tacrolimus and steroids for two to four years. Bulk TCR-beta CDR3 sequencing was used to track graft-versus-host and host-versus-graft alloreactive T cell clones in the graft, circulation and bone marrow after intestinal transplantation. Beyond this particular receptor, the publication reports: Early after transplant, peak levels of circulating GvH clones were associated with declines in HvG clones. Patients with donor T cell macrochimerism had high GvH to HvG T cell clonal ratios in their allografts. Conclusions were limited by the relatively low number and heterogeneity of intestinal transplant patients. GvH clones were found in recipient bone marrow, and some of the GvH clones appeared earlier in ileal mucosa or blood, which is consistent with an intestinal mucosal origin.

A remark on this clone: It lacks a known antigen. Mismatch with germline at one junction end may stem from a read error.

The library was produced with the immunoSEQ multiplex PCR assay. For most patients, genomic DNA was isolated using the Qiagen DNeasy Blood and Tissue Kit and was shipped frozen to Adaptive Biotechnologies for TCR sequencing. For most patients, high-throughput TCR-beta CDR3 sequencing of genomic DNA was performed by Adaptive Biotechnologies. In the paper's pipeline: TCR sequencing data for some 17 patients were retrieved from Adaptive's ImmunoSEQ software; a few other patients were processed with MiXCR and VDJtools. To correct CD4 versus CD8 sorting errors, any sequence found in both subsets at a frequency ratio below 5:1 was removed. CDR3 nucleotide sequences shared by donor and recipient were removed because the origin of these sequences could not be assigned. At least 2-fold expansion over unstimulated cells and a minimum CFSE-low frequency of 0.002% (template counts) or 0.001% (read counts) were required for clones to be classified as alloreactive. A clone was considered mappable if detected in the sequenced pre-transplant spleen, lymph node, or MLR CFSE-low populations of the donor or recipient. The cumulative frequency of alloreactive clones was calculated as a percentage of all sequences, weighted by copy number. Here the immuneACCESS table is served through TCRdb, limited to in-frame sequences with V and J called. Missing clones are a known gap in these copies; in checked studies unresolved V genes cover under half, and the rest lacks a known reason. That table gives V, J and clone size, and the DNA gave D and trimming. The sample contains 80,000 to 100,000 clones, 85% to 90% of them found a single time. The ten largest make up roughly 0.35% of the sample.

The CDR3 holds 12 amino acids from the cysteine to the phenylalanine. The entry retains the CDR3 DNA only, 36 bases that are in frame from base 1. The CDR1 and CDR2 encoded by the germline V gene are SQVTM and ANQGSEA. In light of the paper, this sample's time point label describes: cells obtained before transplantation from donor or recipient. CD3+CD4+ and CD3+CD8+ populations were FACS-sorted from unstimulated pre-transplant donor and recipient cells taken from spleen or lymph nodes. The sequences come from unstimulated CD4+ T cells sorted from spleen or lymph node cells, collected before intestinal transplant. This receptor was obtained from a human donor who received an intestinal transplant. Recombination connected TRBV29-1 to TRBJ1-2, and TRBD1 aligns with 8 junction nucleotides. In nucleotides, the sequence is TGCAGCGGGGGACAGGTCGGCTATAGCTACACCTTC. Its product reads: CSGGQVGYSYTF.